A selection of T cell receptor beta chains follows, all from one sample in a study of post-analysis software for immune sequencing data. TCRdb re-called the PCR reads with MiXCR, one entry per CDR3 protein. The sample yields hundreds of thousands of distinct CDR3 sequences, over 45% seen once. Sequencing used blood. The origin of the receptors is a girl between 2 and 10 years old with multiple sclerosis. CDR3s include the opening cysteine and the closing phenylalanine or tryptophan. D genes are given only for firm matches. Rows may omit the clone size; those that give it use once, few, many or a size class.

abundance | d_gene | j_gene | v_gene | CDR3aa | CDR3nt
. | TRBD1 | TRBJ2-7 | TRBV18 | CASSDTGVSSYEQYF | TGTGCCAGCTCGGACACAGGGGTGAGCTCCTACGAGCAGTACTTC
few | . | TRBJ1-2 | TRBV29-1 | CSVEEVRSYTF | TGCAGCGTTGAAGAGGTCAGGAGCTACACCTTC
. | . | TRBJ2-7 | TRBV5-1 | CASSLAVGLSYEQYF | TGCGCCAGCAGCTTGGCTGTTGGACTCTCCTACGAGCAGTACTTC
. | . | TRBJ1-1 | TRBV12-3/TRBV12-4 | CTSSYGARGTEAFF | TGTACCAGCAGTTATGGGGCGAGAGGGACTGAAGCTTTCTTT
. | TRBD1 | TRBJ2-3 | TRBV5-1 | CASSLEDRTTDTQYF | TGCGCCAGCAGCTTGGAGGACAGGACCACAGATACGCAGTATTTT
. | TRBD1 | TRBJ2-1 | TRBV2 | CASSWTGRPSNEQFF | TGTGCCAGCAGCTGGACAGGGAGGCCCTCCAATGAGCAGTTCTTC
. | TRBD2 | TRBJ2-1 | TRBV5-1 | CASSLGGSGRDEQFF | TGCGCCAGCAGCCTCGGAGGTAGCGGGAGGGATGAGCAGTTCTTC
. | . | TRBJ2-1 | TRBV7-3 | CASSLAGNLYNQQFF | TGTGCCAGCAGCTTAGCAGGGAACCTTTACAATCAGCAGTTCTTC
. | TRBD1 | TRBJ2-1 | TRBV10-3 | CAIRDRGFSYNEQFF | TGTGCCATCAGGGACAGGGGGTTTTCCTACAATGAGCAGTTCTTC
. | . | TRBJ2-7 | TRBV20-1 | CSASSPNEQYF | TGCAGTGCTAGCAGCCCGAACGAGCAGTACTTC
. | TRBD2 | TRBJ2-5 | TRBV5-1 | CASRSGLARETQYF | TGCGCCAGCAGGTCCGGACTAGCCAGAGAGACCCAGTACTTC
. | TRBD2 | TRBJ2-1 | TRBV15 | CATSRDYSGRDFWYEQFF | TGTGCCACCAGCAGAGATTATAGCGGGAGGGATTTTTGGTATGAGCAGTTCTTC
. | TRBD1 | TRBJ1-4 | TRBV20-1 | CSAGGQGEKLFF | TGCAGTGCTGGGGGACAGGGCGAAAAACTGTTTTTT
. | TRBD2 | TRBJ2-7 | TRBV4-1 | CASSQDKLAGMNEQYF | TGCGCCAGCAGCCAAGATAAACTAGCGGGCATGAACGAGCAGTACTTC
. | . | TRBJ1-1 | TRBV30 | CAWSVGQIEAFF | TGTGCCTGGAGTGTCGGGCAGATTGAAGCTTTCTTT
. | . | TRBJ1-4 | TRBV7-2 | CASSLFPDRKVFF | TGTGCCAGCAGCTTATTCCCGGACAGAAAGGTGTTTTTT
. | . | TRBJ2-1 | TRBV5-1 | CASSPEGAGQFF | TGCGCCAGCAGCCCGGAGGGGGCTGGGCAGTTCTTC
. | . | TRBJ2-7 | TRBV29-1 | CSVEVSGLNYEQYF | TGCAGCGTTGAAGTATCGGGACTGAACTACGAGCAGTACTTC
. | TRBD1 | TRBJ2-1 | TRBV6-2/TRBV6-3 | CASSPHPGQGGNEQFF | TGTGCCAGCAGCCCCCACCCGGGACAGGGTGGTAATGAGCAGTTCTTC
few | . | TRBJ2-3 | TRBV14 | CASSQAGLTDTQYF | TGTGCCAGCAGCCAAGCAGGGCTGACAGATACGCAGTATTTT
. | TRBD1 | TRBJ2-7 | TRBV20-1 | CSAYTGGNYEQYF | TGCAGTGCTTATACAGGGGGGAACTACGAGCAGTACTTC
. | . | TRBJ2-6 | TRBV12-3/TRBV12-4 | CASSGTHDHSGANVLTF | TGTGCCAGCAGTGGGACCCACGACCACTCTGGGGCCAACGTCCTGACTTTC
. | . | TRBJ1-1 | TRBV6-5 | CASSPGGLRAEAFF | TGTGCCAGCAGCCCCGGGGGGTTGAGGGCGGAAGCTTTCTTT
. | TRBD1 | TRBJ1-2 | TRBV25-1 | CASRGTGGYGYTF | TGTGCCAGCAGAGGGACAGGGGGCTATGGCTACACCTTC
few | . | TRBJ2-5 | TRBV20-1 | CSASPPLRRETQYF | TGCAGTGCTAGCCCTCCACTTAGGCGAGAGACCCAGTACTTC
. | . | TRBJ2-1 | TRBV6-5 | CASSYDRSSYNEQFF | TGTGCCAGCAGTTATGATAGGAGCTCCTACAATGAGCAGTTCTTC
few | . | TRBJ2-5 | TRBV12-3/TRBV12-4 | CASSSGTRGETQYF | TGTGCCAGCAGTTCCGGGACCCGAGGGGAGACCCAGTACTTC
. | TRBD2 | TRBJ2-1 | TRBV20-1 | CSAVAFGLAGANEQFF | TGCAGTGCAGTCGCCTTTGGACTAGCGGGAGCCAATGAGCAGTTCTTC
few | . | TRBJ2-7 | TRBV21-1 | CASSKFAPQSGEQYF | TGTGCCAGCAGCAAGTTTGCCCCACAAAGCGGCGAGCAGTACTTC
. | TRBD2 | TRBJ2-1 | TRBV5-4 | CASSLPSGKSDEQFF | TGTGCCAGCAGCTTGCCCAGCGGGAAGAGCGATGAGCAGTTCTTC
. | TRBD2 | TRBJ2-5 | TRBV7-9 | CASSLVLAQETQYF | TGTGCCAGCAGCCTGGTACTAGCGCAAGAGACCCAGTACTTC
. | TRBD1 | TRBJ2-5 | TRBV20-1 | CSVGGRTGYQETQYF | TGCAGTGTGGGTGGTCGGACAGGGTACCAAGAGACCCAGTACTTC
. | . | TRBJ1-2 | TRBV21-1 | CASSKDHQTKANYGYTF | TGTGCCAGCAGCAAAGATCATCAGACGAAAGCTAACTATGGCTACACCTTC
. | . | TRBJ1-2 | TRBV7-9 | CASSLEDGGRDYGHTF | TGTGCCAGCAGCTTAGAAGACGGCGGCAGGGACTATGGCCACACCTTC
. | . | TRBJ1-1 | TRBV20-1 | CSARRGALNTEAFF | TGCAGTGCTAGGAGGGGGGCCCTGAACACTGAAGCTTTCTTT
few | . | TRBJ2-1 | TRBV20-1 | CSAGPTGSGNEQFF | TGCAGTGCTGGACCGACAGGTAGCGGCAATGAGCAGTTCTTC
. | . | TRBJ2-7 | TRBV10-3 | CAIRRETGNEQYF | TGTGCCATCAGGCGGGAGACAGGGAACGAGCAGTACTTC
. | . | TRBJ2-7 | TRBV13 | CASSAEPRPHEQYF | TGTGCCAGCAGCGCCGAACCGAGGCCGCACGAGCAGTACTTC
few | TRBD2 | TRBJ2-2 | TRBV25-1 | CASSEVSSSGGPTGELFF | TGTGCCAGCAGTGAAGTCTCCTCGAGCGGGGGGCCCACCGGGGAGCTGTTTTTT
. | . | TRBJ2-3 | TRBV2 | CASRQLDTQYF | TGTGCCAGCCGACAATTAGATACGCAGTATTTT
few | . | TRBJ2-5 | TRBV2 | CASFPGWRKETQYF | TGTGCCAGCTTCCCGGGCTGGCGGAAAGAGACCCAGTACTTC
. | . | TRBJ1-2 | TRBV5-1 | CASSLAGAAKVYGYTF | TGCGCCAGCAGCTTGGCCGGAGCAGCGAAGGTCTATGGCTACACCTTC
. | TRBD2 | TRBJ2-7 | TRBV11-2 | CASSLETGLVSYEQYF | TGTGCCAGCAGCTTAGAAACGGGACTAGTGTCCTACGAGCAGTACTTC
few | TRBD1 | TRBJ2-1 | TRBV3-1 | CASSLGPGTVRPIHSYNEQFF | TGTGCCAGCAGCCTCGGGCCGGGGACAGTTCGTCCGATACACTCCTACAATGAGCAGTTCTTC
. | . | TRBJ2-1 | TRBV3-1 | CASSQAYGGLNEQFF | TGTGCCAGCAGCCAAGCTTACGGAGGCCTCAATGAGCAGTTCTTC
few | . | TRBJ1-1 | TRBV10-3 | CAISVSPYKTSENTEAFF | TGTGCCATCAGTGTCTCTCCGTACAAAACCAGCGAGAACACTGAAGCTTTCTTT
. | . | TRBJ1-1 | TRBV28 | CASRPPWGAVNTEAFF | TGTGCCAGCAGGCCCCCGTGGGGGGCGGTGAATACTGAAGCTTTCTTT
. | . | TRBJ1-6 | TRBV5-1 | CASSLGPFSSYNSPLHF | TGCGCCAGCAGCTTGGGGCCTTTCAGCTCCTATAATTCACCCCTCCACTTT
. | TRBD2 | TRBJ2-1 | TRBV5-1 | CASSSGTSGLSYNEQFF | TGCGCCAGCAGCTCTGGGACTAGCGGTTTATCCTACAATGAGCAGTTCTTC
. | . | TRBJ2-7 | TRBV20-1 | CSARDASTYEQYF | TGCAGTGCTCGGGACGCTAGCACCTACGAGCAGTACTTC
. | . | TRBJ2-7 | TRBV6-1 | CASSEKRMGPYEQYF | TGTGCCAGCAGTGAAAAGCGGATGGGTCCCTACGAGCAGTACTTC